This TCR beta chain derives from a study of blood T cells in healthy people across ages. In this sample, this clonotype turned up a few times. Germline V gene data show CDR1 as SEHNR and CDR2 as FQNEAQ (reference sequence). Trimming removed 2 bases from V and 7 bases from J, with 18 bases in between. The CDR3 totals 15 residues. Then a second PCR, running about 6 to 12 cycles, was carried out with a sample-barcoded 5' primer and a J-beta primer mix. TCRdb re-called the 5' RACE reads through MiXCR, storing one row per CDR3 protein. The top ten clones hold 10% of a sample with approximately 960,000 distinct CDR3 sequences, around 29% of them seen once. This sample also belongs to another study, concerning T cells of mothers and their children. That work states: All RNA that had been extracted was used for cDNA synthesis at roughly 1.4 ug per 15 ul. Random nucleotides (2-4) and sample barcodes were added by the M1S primer used in the second PCR. Evidence of persistent microchimeric T cell clones was absent.

The TCR comes from a woman aged 40 to 50 in good health. The sample comprised blood. The rearrangement joins TRBV7-9 to TRBJ2-7; D might be TRBD2 (7 bases). The CDR3, as DNA: TGTGCCAGCAGCTTATACGGGGGGCCGTCGGAGGAGCAGTACTTC. It specifies CASSLYGGPSEEQYF.